Listed below are T cell receptor beta chains from one sample, sequenced in a study of blood T cell repertoires in COVID-19. The table came from immunoSEQ multiplex PCR; TCRdb's copy has only in-frame clones and leaves some out. The sample shows around 68,000 clones, roughly 86% of them seen only once. Sequencing used peripheral blood. The receptors here all came from a man aged 40-50 years with COVID-19, enrolled during active disease. Both conserved end residues are trimmed from each CDR3. Fields, in order: CDR3 protein, clone size, J gene, V gene. Size tells how often a clone was seen (once, few, many) or the class of an expanded clone, and some rows leave it out.

CDR3 protein: ASSLTVSSEAF
clone size: -
J gene: TRBJ1-1
V gene: TRBV27

CDR3 protein: AWSVPRGLSSGNTIY
clone size: -
J gene: TRBJ1-3
V gene: TRBV30

CDR3 protein: ASSAGTSGGAQYEQY
clone size: -
J gene: TRBJ2-7
V gene: TRBV5-4

CDR3 protein: ASWGGDGSETQY
clone size: -
J gene: TRBJ2-5
V gene: TRBV6-5

CDR3 protein: ASWPQGGNSPLH
clone size: -
J gene: TRBJ1-6
V gene: TRBV6-5

CDR3 protein: ASSEGPGGRTGELF
clone size: -
J gene: TRBJ2-2
V gene: TRBV6-4

CDR3 protein: ASYRANYGYT
clone size: -
J gene: TRBJ1-2
V gene: TRBV28

CDR3 protein: ASSELANEQF
clone size: -
J gene: TRBJ2-1
V gene: TRBV2

CDR3 protein: ASSRDSEYEQY
clone size: -
J gene: TRBJ2-7
V gene: TRBV4-2

CDR3 protein: ASSYPDRIHEQY
clone size: few
J gene: TRBJ2-7
V gene: TRBV6-6

CDR3 protein: ASSLVRGTSYEQY
clone size: -
J gene: TRBJ2-7
V gene: TRBV11-2

CDR3 protein: ATSRGSTRGNNEQF
clone size: -
J gene: TRBJ2-1
V gene: TRBV15

CDR3 protein: ASSQGGASGANVLT
clone size: -
J gene: TRBJ2-6
V gene: TRBV4-2

CDR3 protein: ATGTDKETQY
clone size: -
J gene: TRBJ2-5
V gene: TRBV28

CDR3 protein: ASSSSDTNQPQH
clone size: -
J gene: TRBJ1-5
V gene: TRBV6-5

CDR3 protein: ASSLASVNTEAF
clone size: -
J gene: TRBJ1-1
V gene: TRBV5-1

CDR3 protein: ASSESQGAGDTQY
clone size: -
J gene: TRBJ2-3
V gene: TRBV10-1

CDR3 protein: ASSHEELGRLAKNIQY
clone size: -
J gene: TRBJ2-4
V gene: TRBV7-2

CDR3 protein: AISSGGYNEQF
clone size: -
J gene: TRBJ2-1
V gene: TRBV10-3

CDR3 protein: ASSLRGEETQY
clone size: -
J gene: TRBJ2-5
V gene: TRBV5-1

CDR3 protein: ASSSSGQGWYQETQY
clone size: few
J gene: TRBJ2-5
V gene: TRBV11-2